The 18 T cell receptor beta chains listed next were all sequenced from one sample in a study of blood T cells in healthy people across ages. With a J-beta primer mix and a sample-barcoded 5' primer, a second PCR ran about 7 to 12 cycles. TCRdb re-called the 5' RACE reads through MiXCR, storing one row per CDR3 protein. The table records more than 600,000 distinct CDR3 sequences, roughly 25% of them present only once. These same data were also listed under a study on T cells of mothers and their children.

Sequencing used blood. Every receptor here comes from a boy aged 10-17 years in good health.

The chain links TRBV7-9 to TRBJ2-5; the match to TRBD2 covers 13 bases. This CDR3 spans 16 amino acids. CDR1 SEHNR and CDR2 FQNEAQ come from the germline V gene (reference sequence). V was pared by 3 bases and J by 5 bases, with 6 bases of the junction left unmatched. CDR3 bases: TGTGCCAGCAGCTTGGGGACTAGCGGGGCTTGGGAGACCCAGTACTTC. Encoded protein: CASSLGTSGAWETQYF.

The chain uses TRBV4-2 and TRBJ2-1, with D maybe TRBD1 (6 bases). V was clipped by 2 bases and J by 10 bases, with 15 bases between them. Germline V gene lookup returns CDR1 LGHNA and CDR2 YNFKEQ. CDR3 length equals 14 residues. The CDR3 DNA is TGTGCCAGCAGCCAACCCCCTGGGACACACGAGCAGTTCTTC. Translation: CASSQPPGTHEQFF.

In this sample, this clonotype turned up a few times. This chain links TRBV29-1 with TRBJ2-7; TRBD1 is a possible D gene (6 bases). CDR1 and CDR2 from the germline V gene are SQVTM and ANQGSEA. V lost 4 bases and J lost 3, with 19 bases in between. The CDR3 runs to 15 residues. The CDR3, as DNA: TGCAGCGTTGTATTTCACGGACAGTTGAACTACGAGCAGTACTTC. It encodes CSVVFHGQLNYEQYF.

This chain uses TRBV4-3 with TRBJ2-5; D is possibly TRBD1 (6 bases). The better agreement between TRBJ2-1 and the DNA end casts doubt on the J call. This CDR3 region has 15 residues. The germline gives CDR1 LGHNA, CDR2 YSLEER. The CDR3 loop is CASSHSGTYGDEQFF. The CDR3 DNA is TGCGCCAGCAGCCATTCAGGGACATACGGCGATGAGCAGTTCTTC.

The chain links TRBV5-1 to TRBJ2-2; 8 bases fit TRBD1. Germline CDR1 and CDR2: SGHRS and YFSETQ. This CDR3 is built from 19 residues. With V trimmed by 4 bases and J by 0 bases, 14 bases remained unmatched. Here the CDR3 DNA reads TGCGCCAGCAGCCGAGTCCCCCCGGACAGGGCATCGAACACCGGGGAGCTGTTTTTT. It codes for CASSRVPPDRASNTGELFF.

The CDR3 bases are TGTGCCAGCAGCCCGTCAGAGGGCGTTAGCTCCTACGAGCAGTACTTC. Translating it yields CASSPSEGVSSYEQYF. This sequence joins TRBV5-5 and TRBJ2-1; possible D gene TRBD2, 5 bases. The end of the DNA aligns better with TRBJ2-7, so the J call may be wrong. CDR3 length: 16 residues. Germline lookup yields CDR1 SGHKS and CDR2 YYEKEE (reference sequence).

The rearrangement uses TRBV2 and TRBJ2-5; D call uncertain. The DNA end is more similar to TRBJ2-1, so the J call may be wrong. Germline values: CDR1 SNHLY, CDR2 FYNNEI. The CDR3 length is 12 residues. The CDR3 region is CASSRIYNEQFF. DNA for the CDR3: TGTGCCAGTAGTAGGATTTACAATGAGCAGTTCTTC.

This clonotype showed up many times. The chain has TRBV19 and TRBJ2-7, with 11 bases aligning to TRBD1. The V gene's germline CDR1 is LNHDA and CDR2 SQIVND (reference sequence). This CDR3 contains 13 residues. Trimming took 8 bases from V and 5 from J; bases not matched to a gene: 5. CDR3 sequence (DNA): TGTGCCAGTTCCCGGGACAGGGGGAACGAGCAGTACTTC. As protein: CASSRDRGNEQYF.

The genes are TRBV29-1 and TRBJ2-1; maybe TRBD2 (5 bases). The CDR3 runs to 16 residues. In germline, CDR1 is SQVTM, CDR2 ANQGSEA. Trimming took 6 bases from V and 0 from J, leaving 18 bases between them. The CDR3 coding sequence is TGCAGCGTCGAGGGAGCCCGGGTCGACTCCTACAATGAGCAGTTCTTC. Translated, it gives CSVEGARVDSYNEQFF.

This clonotype came up a few times. The CDR3: CASSYRMQLQNTEAFF. The CDR3 DNA reads TGTGCCAGCAGTTACCGTATGCAGCTCCAGAACACTGAAGCTTTCTTT. The chain employs TRBV6-6 and TRBJ1-1; the D is unclear. Trimming took 2 bases from V and 1 from J, leaving 14 bases between them. From germline, CDR1 is MNHNY and CDR2 SVGAGI (reference sequence). There are 16 residues in the CDR3.

In its sample, this clonotype was seen a few times. V and J are TRBV6-2 or TRBV6-3 and TRBJ2-1; 8 bases align to TRBD2. The ends lost 0 bases at V and 7 bases at J; junction bases unmatched: 8. The germline V gene has CDR1 MNHEY and CDR2 SVGEGT. The CDR3 length is 16 residues. The CDR3 region has the DNA TGTGCCAGCAGTTACTCGAAAGCTAGCGGGTGGAATGAGCAGTTCTTC. This translates into CASSYSKASGWNEQFF.

The CDR3 region has the DNA TGTGCCAGCAGTGAACGGGGGGAACTAAACAATGAGCAGTTCTTC. This sequence encodes CASSERGELNNEQFF. The rearrangement joins TRBV2 to TRBJ2-1; TRBD2 matches at 7 bases. V lost 2 bases, J lost 5 bases, and 6 bases stayed unmatched. CDR1 and CDR2 from the germline V gene are SNHLY and FYNNEI. This CDR3 comprises 15 residues. Filled out from reference TRBV2 and TRBJ2-1, the complete variable domain reads EPEVTQTPSHQVTQMGQEVILRCVPISNHLYFYWYRQILGQKVEFLVSFYNNEISEKSEIFDDQFSVERPDGSNFTLKIRSTKLEDSAMYFCASSERGELNNEQFFGPGTRLTVL.

The chain links TRBV6-2 or TRBV6-3 to TRBJ2-7, with TRBD2 matching 8 bases. The V gene's germline CDR1 is MNHEY and CDR2 SVGEGT. The V and J ends lost 3 bases and 3 bases, in that order; junction bases with no gene match: 7. The CDR3 runs to 15 residues. The CDR3 DNA reads TGTGCCAGCAGTTATCTGGGACTAGAGGTCTACGAGCAGTACTTC. Its translation: CASSYLGLEVYEQYF.

This clonotype has just a few counts. V gene TRBV14 combines with J gene TRBJ1-3; perhaps TRBD1 as D (5 bases). Trimming stripped 1 base from V and 3 bases from J, with 7 bases between. CDR3 length: 14 amino acids. Germline CDR1 is SGHDN and CDR2 is FVKESK. CDR3 coding DNA: TGTGCCAGCAGCCAAGTAACAGGTGGAAACACCATATATTTT. Amino acids: CASSQVTGGNTIYF.

Ten or more counts support this clonotype. The genes are TRBV5-6 and TRBJ2-6; D is uncertain. Germline assignment: CDR1 SGHDT and CDR2 YYEEEE. The CDR3 contains 16 residues. V was clipped by 0 bases and J by 0 bases, with 7 bases between them. The DNA for the CDR3 is TGTGCCAGCAGCTTGGGACTGAACTCTGGGGCCAACGTCCTGACTTTC. Its translation: CASSLGLNSGANVLTF.

The rearrangement joins TRBV7-8 to TRBJ2-1; either TRBD1 or TRBD2 may fit D (5 bases each). This CDR3 spans 17 amino acids. Trimming removed 4 bases from V and 8 bases from J, with 24 bases in between. Germline CDR1 is SGHVS and CDR2 is FQNEAQ. CDR3 loop: CASSYPGGAWGIDEQFF. The CDR3 nucleotides are TGTGCCAGCAGCTACCCCGGAGGAGCGTGGGGGATCGATGAGCAGTTCTTC. Using reference TRBV7-8 and TRBJ2-1 for the parts outside the CDR3, the full variable domain is GAGVSQSPRYKVAKRGQDVALRCDPISGHVSLFWYQQALGQGPEFLTYFQNEAQLDKSGLPSDRFFAERPEGSVSTLKIQRTQQEDSAVYLCASSYPGGAWGIDEQFFGPGTRLTVL.

The chain is built from TRBV12-5 and TRBJ2-7; weak D call: TRBD1 (6 bases). CDR1 LGHNT and CDR2 FRNRAP come from the germline V gene. The CDR3 has 13 residues. V was shortened by 6 bases and J by 2 bases, with 11 bases between the two germline ends. CDR3 sequence (DNA): TGTGCTAGTGGACACGGACAGACCTACGAGCAGTACTTC. Translating gives CASGHGQTYEQYF.

This clonotype was detected only a few times. The chain recombines TRBV6-2 or TRBV6-3 with TRBJ2-3; D might be TRBD2 (5 bases). Germline CDR1 is MNHEY and CDR2 is SVGEGT. This CDR3 spans 16 amino acids. Deletions cut 2 bases from V and 3 bases from J, with 15 bases between. Here the CDR3 DNA reads TGTGCCAGCAGTTACGTAGCGTCGATCGCGACAGATACGCAGTATTTT. Protein product: CASSYVASIATDTQYF.